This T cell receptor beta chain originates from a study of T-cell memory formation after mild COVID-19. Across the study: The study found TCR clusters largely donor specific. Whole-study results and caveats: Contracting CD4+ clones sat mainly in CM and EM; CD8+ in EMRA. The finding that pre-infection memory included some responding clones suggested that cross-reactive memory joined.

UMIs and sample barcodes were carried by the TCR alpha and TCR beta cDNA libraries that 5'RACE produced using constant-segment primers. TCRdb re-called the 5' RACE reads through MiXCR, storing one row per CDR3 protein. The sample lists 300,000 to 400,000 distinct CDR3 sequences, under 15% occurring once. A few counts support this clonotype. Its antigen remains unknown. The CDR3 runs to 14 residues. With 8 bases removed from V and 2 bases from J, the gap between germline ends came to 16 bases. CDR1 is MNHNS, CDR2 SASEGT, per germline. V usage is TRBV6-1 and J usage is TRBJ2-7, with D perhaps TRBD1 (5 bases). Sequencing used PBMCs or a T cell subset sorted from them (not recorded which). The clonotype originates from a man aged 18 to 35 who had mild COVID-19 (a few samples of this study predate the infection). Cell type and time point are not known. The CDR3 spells CASRLQAGTYEQYV. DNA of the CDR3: TGTGCCAGCCGACTCCAGGCAGGGACCTACGAGCAGTACGTC.